This TCR beta chain was obtained from a study of blood T cell repertoires in COVID-19. Turning to the study itself: The samples span acute and convalescent COVID-19 from the United States, Italy and Spain.

Sequenced by immunoSEQ multiplex PCR; TCRdb stores in-frame clones only, minus some. The data contain roughly 250,000 clones, about nine tenths of them singletons. V lost 2 bases and J 0 bases, leaving 8 bases between the germline ends. Germline loops: CDR1 MGHRA, CDR2 YSYEKL. The CDR3 spans 15 residues. Source material: peripheral blood. This sequence originates from a man aged 55 to 70 who had recovered from COVID-19. V gene TRBV4-1 combines with J gene TRBJ1-5; D not resolved. For the CDR3, the DNA is TGCGCCAGCAGCCAATCAGGACTTAGCAATCAGCCCCAGCATTTT. It codes for CASSQSGLSNQPQHF.